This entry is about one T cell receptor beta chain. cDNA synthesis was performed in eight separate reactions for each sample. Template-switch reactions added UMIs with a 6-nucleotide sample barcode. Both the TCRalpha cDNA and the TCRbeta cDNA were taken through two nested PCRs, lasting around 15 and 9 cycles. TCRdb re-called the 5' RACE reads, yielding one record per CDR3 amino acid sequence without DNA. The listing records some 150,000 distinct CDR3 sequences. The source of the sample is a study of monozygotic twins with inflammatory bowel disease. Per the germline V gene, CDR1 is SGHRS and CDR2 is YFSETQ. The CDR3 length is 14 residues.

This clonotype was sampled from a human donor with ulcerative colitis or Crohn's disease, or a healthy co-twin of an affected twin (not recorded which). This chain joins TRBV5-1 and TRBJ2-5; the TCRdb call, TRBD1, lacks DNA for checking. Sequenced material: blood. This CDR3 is CASSPPPSQETQYF. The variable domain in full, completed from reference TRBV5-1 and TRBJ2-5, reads KAGVTQTPRYLIKTRGQQVTLSCSPISGHRSVSWYQQTPGQGLQFLFEYFSETQRNKGNFPGRFSGRQFSNSRSEMNVSTLELGDSALYLCASSPPPSQETQYFGPGTRLLVL.